These 3 T cell receptor beta chains were sequenced from one sample in a study of Graves' ophthalmopathy and Graves' hyperthyroidism. Amplification of the TCR beta CDR3 regions used RNA transcripts (as template). In the first round, RT-PCR was carried out with HTBI primers, and a multiplex PCR formed the second round. TCRdb re-called the multiplex PCR reads through MiXCR, storing one row per CDR3 protein. Found here are 620,000 or so distinct CDR3 sequences, about a fifth of them singletons; the top ten hold approximately 6.9%. The sample comprised peripheral blood. These receptors all come from a woman younger than 30 with stable Graves' hyperthyroidism. Some clones in this sample may be carry-over from other donors' samples.

This clonotype was seen repeatedly, ten times or more. The V gene is TRBV27, the J gene TRBJ1-5, with D unresolved. The germline V and J ends were trimmed by 1 base and 7 bases, with 14 bases remaining between them. CDR1 is MNHEY, CDR2 SMNVEV, per germline (reference sequence). The CDR3 is 15 residues long. The CDR3 here is CASSLFGSTGQPQHF. CDR3 sequence (DNA): TGTGCCAGCAGTTTATTCGGGTCTACGGGGCAGCCCCAGCATTTT.

This clonotype was seen many times. The chain has TRBV28 and TRBJ2-7; 8 bases align to TRBD2. The CDR3 spans 15 residues. The V gene's germline CDR1 is MDHEN and CDR2 SYDVKM. After removal of 6 bases from V and 0 bases from J, the junction contained 7 bases not matched to a gene. CDR3 bases: TGTGCCAGCAGCCCCGGGGGGGCCCACTCCTACGAGCAGTACTTC. Translated, it gives CASSPGGAHSYEQYF.

This clonotype was found many times. The rearrangement joins TRBV2 to TRBJ1-6; 8 nucleotides align to TRBD1. The CDR3 is 15 amino acids. With 2 bases clipped from V and 6 bases from J, the junction kept 3 bases outside the gene matches. Per the germline V gene, CDR1 is SNHLY and CDR2 is FYNNEI. CDR3 sequence reads: CASSERDRGNSPLHF. For the CDR3, the DNA is TGTGCCAGCAGTGAAAGAGACAGGGGTAATTCACCCCTCCACTTT.